These T cell receptor beta chains were read from a single sample in a study of blood T cell repertoires in COVID-19. TCRdb's copy holds only in-frame clones and misses some; the assay was immunoSEQ multiplex PCR. The sample records 100,000 to 150,000 clones, 83% being singletons. Source material: peripheral blood. Receptors were obtained from a man of 80 years or more with active or convalescent COVID-19. CDR3s leave out the opening cysteine and the closing phenylalanine or tryptophan.

V: TRBV11-2; J: TRBJ1-5; CDR3: ASSPTIYSNQPQH
V: TRBV19; J: TRBJ2-1; CDR3: ASSSGDYRSYNEQF
V: TRBV7-9; J: TRBJ1-5; CDR3: ASSLVGNQPQH
V: TRBV29-1; J: TRBJ2-5; CDR3: SVEEPGIETQY
V: TRBV7-2; J: TRBJ2-7; CDR3: ASRGGHEQY
V: TRBV7-2; J: TRBJ2-7; CDR3: ASSLVTGTLANEQY
V: TRBV7-3; J: TRBJ1-1; CDR3: ASSPGRGTEAF
V: TRBV3-1/TRBV3-2; J: TRBJ2-2; CDR3: ASSRTAGGVSTGELF
V: TRBV7-6; J: TRBJ1-5; CDR3: ASTLRVQPQH
V: TRBV2; J: TRBJ2-4; CDR3: ASSDKSAGAAKNIQY